This TCR beta chain was found in a study of blood T cells in healthy people across ages. Overall study findings and caveats: Without sorted subsets, naive and antigen-experienced compartments could not be conclusively compared. Comparison with aged donors showed that long-lived donors had more naive CD4+ cells and higher diversity.

Together with a sample-barcoded 5' primer, a J-beta primer mix was included in a second PCR lasting about 6 to 12 cycles. In TCRdb, the 5' RACE reads were re-called with MiXCR into one record per CDR3 protein. Of approximately 800,000 distinct CDR3 sequences in the sample, 55% to 70% were seen once. V dropped 7 bases and J dropped 3 bases, with 27 bases sitting between them. Germline V lookup: CDR1 MNHNS, CDR2 SASEGT. The CDR3 runs to 19 residues. Every donor provided around 9.5 milliliters of peripheral blood. Regarding this clonotype: The antigen is not known.

The chain links TRBV6-1 to TRBJ2-2, with D perhaps TRBD2 (6 bases). The source of this sequence is a young man in good health. Sequencing input: blood. CDR3 DNA: TGTGCCAGCAAACCGGTTCCCCGGGGGTTGGTTTCCGACACCGGGGAGCTGTTTTTT. Its protein is CASKPVPRGLVSDTGELFF.